The clone carrying this T cell receptor (beta chain) was detected once. The entry originates in a study of cytomegalovirus exposure and HLA in healthy donors. CDR1 SGHNT and CDR2 YYREEE come from the germline V gene (reference sequence). Trimming left V 4 bases short and J 5 bases short, with 9 bases between. This CDR3 spans 12 amino acids. Sequencing was performed with immunoSEQ multiplex PCR; in TCRdb, only in-frame clones are kept and a portion is missing. Of more than 35,000 clones in the sample, 90% to 95% were seen once. The chain links TRBV5-4 to TRBJ2-5; D unresolved. The receptor was derived from a young man in good health and CMV-seronegative. The sequencing sample was made of PBMCs. The DNA of the CDR3 is TGTGCCAGCAGCCGAATAGAGGAGACCCAGTACTTC. It encodes CASSRIEETQYF.